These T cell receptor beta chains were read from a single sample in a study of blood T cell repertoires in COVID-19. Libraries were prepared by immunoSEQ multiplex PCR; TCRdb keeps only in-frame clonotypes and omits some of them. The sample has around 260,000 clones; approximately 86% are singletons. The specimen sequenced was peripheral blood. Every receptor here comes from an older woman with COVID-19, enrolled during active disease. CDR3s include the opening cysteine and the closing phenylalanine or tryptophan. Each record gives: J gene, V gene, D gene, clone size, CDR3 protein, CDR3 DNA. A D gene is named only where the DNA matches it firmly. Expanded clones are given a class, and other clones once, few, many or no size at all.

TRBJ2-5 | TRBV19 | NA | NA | CASSIRGRTTQETQYF | TGTGCCAGTAGTATCAGAGGGAGGACTACACAAGAGACCCAGTACTTC
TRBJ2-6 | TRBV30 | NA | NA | CAWSQGSGANVLTF | TGTGCCTGGAGTCAGGGTTCTGGGGCCAACGTCCTGACTTTC
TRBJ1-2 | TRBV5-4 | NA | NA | CASSLGGGYGYTF | TGTGCCAGCAGCTTGGGGGGCGGCTATGGCTACACCTTC
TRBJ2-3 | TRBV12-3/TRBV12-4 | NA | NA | CAIPRRGTQYF | TGTGCCATTCCGAGAAGGGGAACGCAGTATTTT
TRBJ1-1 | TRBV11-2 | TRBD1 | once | CASSPINRGSTEAFF | TGTGCCAGCAGCCCTATAAACAGGGGATCCACTGAAGCTTTCTTT
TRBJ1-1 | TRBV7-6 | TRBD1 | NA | CASSLEQGMNTEAFF | TGTGCCAGCAGCTTAGAACAGGGGATGAACACTGAAGCTTTCTTT
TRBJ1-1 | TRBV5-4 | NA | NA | CASSPRTDRFEAFF | TGTGCCAGCAGCCCCCGGACCGACAGGTTTGAAGCTTTCTTT
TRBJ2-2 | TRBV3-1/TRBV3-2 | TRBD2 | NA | CASSQRLAGGPVTGELFF | TGTGCCAGCAGCCAAAGACTAGCGGGAGGTCCGGTCACCGGGGAGCTGTTTTTT
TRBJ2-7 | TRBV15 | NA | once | CATSSNRDWRYEQYF | TGTGCCACCAGCAGTAACCGGGACTGGAGGTACGAGCAGTACTTC
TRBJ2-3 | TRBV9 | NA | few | CASSSSSSGTDTQYF | TGTGCCAGCAGCTCCTCCTCCTCGGGCACAGATACGCAGTATTTT
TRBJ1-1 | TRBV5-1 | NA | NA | CASSFTRGTEAFF | TGCGCCAGCAGCTTCACCAGGGGAACTGAAGCTTTCTTT
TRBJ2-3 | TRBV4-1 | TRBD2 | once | CASSRTGLAGDPDTQYF | TGCGCCAGCAGCCGGACCGGGCTAGCGGGAGATCCTGATACGCAGTATTTT
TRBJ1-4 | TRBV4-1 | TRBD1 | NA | CASSQGTPRGQSRGKLFF | TGCGCCAGCAGCCAAGGGACCCCCCGGGGACAGTCTCGCGGAAAACTGTTTTTT
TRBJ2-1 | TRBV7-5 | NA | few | CVRSISRGLSANEQFF | TGTGTCAGAAGCATCAGCAGGGGGTTATCGGCGAATGAGCAGTTCTTC
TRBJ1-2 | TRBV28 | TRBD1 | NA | CASAGGGYTF | TGTGCCAGCGCAGGGGGAGGCTACACCTTC
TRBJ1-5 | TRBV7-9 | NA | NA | CASSLEGVLSNQPQHF | TGTGCCAGCAGCTTAGAAGGGGTTCTAAGCAATCAGCCCCAGCATTTT
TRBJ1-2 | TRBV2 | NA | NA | CASREDPTRYGYTF | TGTGCCAGCAGGGAAGACCCAACAAGATATGGCTACACCTTC
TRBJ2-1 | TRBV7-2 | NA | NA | CASSLDGRYNEQFF | TGTGCCAGCAGCTTAGACGGGAGATACAATGAGCAGTTCTTC
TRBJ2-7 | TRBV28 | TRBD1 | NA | CASTSPFEGQDYEQYF | TGTGCCAGCACCTCCCCTTTTGAGGGACAGGACTACGAGCAGTACTTC
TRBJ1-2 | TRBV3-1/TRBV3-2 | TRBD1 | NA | CASRQGGRGYTF | TGTGCCAGCAGACAGGGGGGGCGCGGCTACACCTTC
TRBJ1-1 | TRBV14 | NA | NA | CASSLKTGFGTEAFF | TGTGCCAGCAGCCTTAAAACAGGGTTTGGCACTGAAGCTTTCTTT
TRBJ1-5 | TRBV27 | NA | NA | CASSLVQHSNQPQHF | TGTGCCAGCAGTTTGGTACAGCATAGCAATCAGCCCCAGCATTTT
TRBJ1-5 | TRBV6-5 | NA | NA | CASVSAGFQPQHF | TGTGCCAGCGTGAGTGCGGGGTTCCAGCCCCAGCATTTT
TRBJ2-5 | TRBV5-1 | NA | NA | CASSSGVQRETQYF | TGCGCCAGCAGCTCGGGGGTTCAGCGAGAGACCCAGTACTTC
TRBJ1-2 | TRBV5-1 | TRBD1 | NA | CASSENRGNYGYTF | TGCGCCAGCAGCGAGAACAGGGGGAACTATGGCTACACCTTC
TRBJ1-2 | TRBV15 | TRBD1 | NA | CATSRPGQGVGATAYGYTF | TGTGCCACCAGCAGACCGGGACAGGGAGTGGGGGCGACAGCCTATGGCTACACCTTC
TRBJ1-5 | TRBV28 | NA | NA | CASSFGGGQPQHF | TGTGCCAGCAGTTTTGGGGGAGGGCAGCCCCAGCATTTT
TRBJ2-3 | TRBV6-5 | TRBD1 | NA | CASSNLSGTGSKGYF | TGTGCCAGCAGTAATCTGAGTGGGACAGGCTCAAAGGGGTATTTT
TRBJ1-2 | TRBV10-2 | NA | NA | CASSAGRGYGYTF | TGCGCCAGCAGTGCGGGAAGAGGCTATGGCTACACCTTC
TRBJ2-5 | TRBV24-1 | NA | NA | CATSGTGKETQYF | TGTGCCACCAGTGGAACAGGGAAAGAGACCCAGTACTTC
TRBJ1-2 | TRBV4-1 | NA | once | CASSRGDGGRDGYTF | TGCGCCAGCAGCCGGGGCGACGGGGGGCGTGATGGCTACACCTTC
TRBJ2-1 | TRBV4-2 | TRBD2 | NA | CASSQVGRGGTYNEQFF | TGTGCCAGCAGCCAAGTGGGGCGGGGAGGGACCTACAATGAGCAGTTCTTC
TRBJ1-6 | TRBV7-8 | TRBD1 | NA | CASRKTGLSPLHF | TGTGCCAGCAGAAAGACAGGGCTCTCACCCCTCCACTTT
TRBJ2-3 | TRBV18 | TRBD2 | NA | CASTNRNRGADTQYF | TGTGCCAGCACAAACAGGAATCGGGGGGCAGATACGCAGTATTTT
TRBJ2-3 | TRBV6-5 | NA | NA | CASSYLPDRENTQYF | TGTGCCAGCAGTTACCTTCCGGACCGGGAGAATACGCAGTATTTT
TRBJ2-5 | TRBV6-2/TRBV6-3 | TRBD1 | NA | CASSYSDRTNQETQYF | TGTGCCAGCAGTTACTCGGACAGGACCAACCAAGAGACCCAGTACTTC
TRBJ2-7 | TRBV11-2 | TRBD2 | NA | CASSYASGSEQYF | TGTGCCAGCAGCTACGCTAGCGGGAGCGAGCAGTACTTC
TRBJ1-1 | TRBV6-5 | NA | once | CASSYGGRNTEAFF | TGTGCCAGCAGTTATGGTGGCCGTAACACTGAAGCTTTCTTT
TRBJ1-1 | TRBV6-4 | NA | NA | CASRRTAERFTEAFF | TGTGCCAGCAGACGGACAGCGGAAAGGTTCACTGAAGCTTTCTTT
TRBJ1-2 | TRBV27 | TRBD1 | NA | CASSEDRFGYGYTF | TGTGCCAGCAGTGAGGACAGGTTTGGGTATGGCTACACCTTC
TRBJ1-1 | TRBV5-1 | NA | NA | CASSFLQANTEAFF | TGCGCCAGCAGCTTTCTTCAGGCCAACACTGAAGCTTTCTTT
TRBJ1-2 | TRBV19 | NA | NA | CASSIAGSGYTF | TGTGCCAGTAGTATTGCGGGCTCGGGCTACACCTTC
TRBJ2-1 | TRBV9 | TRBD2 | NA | CASSVPGGSSYNEQFF | TGTGCCAGCAGCGTTCCCGGCGGGAGCTCCTACAATGAGCAGTTCTTC
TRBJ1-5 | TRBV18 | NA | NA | CASSATYSNQPQHF | TGTGCCAGCTCAGCCACTTATAGCAATCAGCCCCAGCATTTT
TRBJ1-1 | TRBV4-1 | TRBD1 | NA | CASSQGQRGPFEAFF | TGCGCCAGCAGCCAGGGACAGAGGGGGCCCTTTGAAGCTTTCTTT
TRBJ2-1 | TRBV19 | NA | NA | CASSMTPSSYNEQFF | TGTGCCAGTAGTATGACTCCAAGCTCCTACAATGAGCAGTTCTTC
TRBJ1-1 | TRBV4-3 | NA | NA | CASSQDFGGTMNTEAFF | TGCGCCAGCAGCCAAGATTTCGGTGGGACAATGAACACTGAAGCTTTCTTT
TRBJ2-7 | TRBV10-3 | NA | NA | CAVGKTSTGHEQYF | TGTGCCGTCGGAAAGACTAGCACAGGGCACGAGCAGTACTTC